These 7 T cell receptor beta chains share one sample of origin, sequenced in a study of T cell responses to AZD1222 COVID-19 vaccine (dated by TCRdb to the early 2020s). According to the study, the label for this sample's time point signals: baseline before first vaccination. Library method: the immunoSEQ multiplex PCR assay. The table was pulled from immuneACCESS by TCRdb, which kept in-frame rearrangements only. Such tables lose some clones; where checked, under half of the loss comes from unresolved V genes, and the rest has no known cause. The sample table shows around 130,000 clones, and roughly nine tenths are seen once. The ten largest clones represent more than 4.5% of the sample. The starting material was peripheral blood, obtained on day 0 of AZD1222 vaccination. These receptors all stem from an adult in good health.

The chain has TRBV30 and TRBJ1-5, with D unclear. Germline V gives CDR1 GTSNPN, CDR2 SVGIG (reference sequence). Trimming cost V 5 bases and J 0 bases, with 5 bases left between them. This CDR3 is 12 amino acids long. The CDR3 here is CAWQYSNQPQHF. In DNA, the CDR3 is TGTGCCTGGCAATATAGCAATCAGCCCCAGCATTTT.

In nucleotides, the CDR3 is TGCGCCAGCAGCACCACAGGGGGCAACACTGAAGCTTTCTTT. Protein product: CASSTTGGNTEAFF. V gene TRBV5-1 combines with J gene TRBJ1-1, with 9 bases identical to TRBD1. CDR3 length equals 14 residues. Germline V CDR1 and CDR2: SGHRS, YFSETQ. Trimming removed 4 bases from V and 2 bases from J; junction bases left unmatched: 3.

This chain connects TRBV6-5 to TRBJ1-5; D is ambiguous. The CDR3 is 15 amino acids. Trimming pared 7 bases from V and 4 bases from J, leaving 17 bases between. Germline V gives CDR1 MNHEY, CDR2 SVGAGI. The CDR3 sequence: CASKDYSGRNQPQHF. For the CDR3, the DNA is TGTGCCAGCAAGGATTACTCGGGCAGGAATCAGCCCCAGCATTTT.

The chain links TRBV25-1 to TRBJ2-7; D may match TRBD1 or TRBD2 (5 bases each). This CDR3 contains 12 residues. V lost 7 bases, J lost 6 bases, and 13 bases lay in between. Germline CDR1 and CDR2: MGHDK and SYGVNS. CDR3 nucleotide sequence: TGTGCCAGCAACCGAGGGGCCGGCGAGCAGTACTTC. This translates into CASNRGAGEQYF.

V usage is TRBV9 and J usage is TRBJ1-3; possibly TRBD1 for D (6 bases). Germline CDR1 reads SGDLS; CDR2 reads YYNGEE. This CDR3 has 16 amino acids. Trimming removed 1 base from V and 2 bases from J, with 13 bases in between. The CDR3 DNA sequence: TGTGCCAGCAGCGTACAAGGCGGGGGCGCTGGAAACACCATATATTTT. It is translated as CASSVQGGGAGNTIYF.

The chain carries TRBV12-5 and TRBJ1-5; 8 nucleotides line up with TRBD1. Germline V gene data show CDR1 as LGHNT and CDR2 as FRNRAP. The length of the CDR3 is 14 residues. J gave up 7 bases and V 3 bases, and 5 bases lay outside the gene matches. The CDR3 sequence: CASGFQGAFQPQHF. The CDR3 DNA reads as TGTGCTAGTGGTTTTCAGGGGGCGTTCCAGCCCCAGCATTTT.

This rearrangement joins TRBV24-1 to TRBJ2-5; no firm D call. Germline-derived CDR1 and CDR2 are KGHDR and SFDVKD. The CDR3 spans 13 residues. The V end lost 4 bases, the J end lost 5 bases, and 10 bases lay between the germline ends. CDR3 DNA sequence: TGTGCCACCAGTGACCCCGCCGGCGAGACCCAGTACTTC. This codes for CATSDPAGETQYF.